Presented here are 2 T cell receptor beta chains from one specimen sequenced in a study of identical twins. TCRdb reanalysed the 5' RACE reads using MiXCR and keeps one entry per CDR3 protein. This sample yields fewer than 900,000 distinct CDR3 sequences, of which roughly 18% are seen a single time; around 14% belongs to the top ten. These sequences were also reported in another study, on T cells expressing NK-cell markers.

The specimen sequenced was PBMCs. These TCRs come from a woman aged 18-30 years in good health.

This clonotype has more than one count but fewer than ten. V is TRBV11-2 and J is TRBJ2-3; D is perhaps TRBD2 (6 bases). Germline CDR1 is SGHAT and CDR2 is FQNNGV. The CDR3 contains 15 residues. V shed 2 bases and J shed 4 bases, with 13 bases lying between them. The CDR3: CASSLSPGSPDTQYF. The DNA for the CDR3 is TGTGCCAGCAGCTTAAGTCCCGGGAGTCCAGATACGCAGTATTTT.

This rearrangement joins TRBV12-3 or TRBV12-4 to TRBJ2-3, with D unclear. Trimming took off 7 bases at V and 2 bases at J, with 10 bases between the two ends. The CDR3 consists of 13 residues. DNA of the CDR3: TGTGCCAGCACGTCACGGGCCACAGATACGCAGTATTTT. Protein: CASTSRATDTQYF.